The entry that follows covers one T cell receptor beta chain sequence. The target antigen is unknown. The CDR3 is made up of 11 amino acids. Between the trimmed V and J ends, which lost 3 bases and 3 bases, there was a span of 3 bases. CDR1 is MDHEN and CDR2 is SYDVKM in the germline V gene. Blood draws occurred at baseline, cycle 4 day 1, and cycle 7 day 1. This entry belongs to a study of OX40 agonist ivuxolimab in advanced cancers. On the study more broadly: Given to patients was ivuxolimab, an agonistic anti-OX40 (CD134) antibody. Participants could have had prior anti-PD-1, anti-PD-L1 or anti-CTLA-4 therapy, and less than 45% had some.

General study findings and limits: At 0.1 to 3.0 mg/kg and by week 6, clonal expansion occurred in CD4+ and CD8+ blood T cells.

Measured with immunoSEQ multiplex PCR; TCRdb has only the in-frame clones, and not every one. This sample has roughly 100,000 clones, with about 90% found just once. The chain uses TRBV28 and TRBJ2-7; no definite D call. The TCR comes from an adult with an advanced solid tumor such as melanoma, head and neck, liver or kidney cancer. The material was CD4+ or CD8+ T cells sorted from blood, obtained in a trial of the OX40 agonist ivuxolimab. CDR3 loop: CASSFSYEQYF. Here the CDR3 DNA reads TGTGCCAGCAGTTTTAGCTACGAGCAGTACTTC.